This T cell receptor (beta chain) was captured by sequencing in a study of blood T cells in healthy people across ages. Findings of the study overall: No one knew whether donors had CMV, which possibly confounded expanded clonotype changes.

The authors ran a second PCR of about 6 to 11 cycles using a sample-barcoded 5' primer and a J-beta primer mix. One entry per CDR3 protein results from TCRdb running MiXCR on the 5' RACE reads. Of around 850,000 distinct CDR3 sequences listed, around 36% were seen once; the top ten hold 10% to 15%. Healthy individuals of Caucasian origin from Russia, aged about 6 to 95, served as donors. Germline assignment: CDR1 SGHTA and CDR2 FQGNSA. This CDR3 has 15 residues. V was clipped by 1 base and J by 13 bases; unmatched bases: 11. On this clonotype itself: What it binds is unknown.

This chain connects TRBV7-2 to TRBJ2-4; 9 bases are a match to TRBD2. This clonotype originated in a young man in good health. Sequences were obtained from blood. The CDR3 coding sequence is TGTGCCAGCAGCTTAGGGTCAACTAGCGGGTCCGCGCAGTACTTC. Protein product: CASSLGSTSGSAQYF.